This T cell receptor beta chain was sequenced in a study of blood T cell repertoires in COVID-19. About the research overall: Italy, Spain and the United States were the sources of the convalescent and acute COVID-19 samples.

CDR3 length: 15 amino acids. V was trimmed by 1 base and J by 2 bases, leaving 11 bases between them. Germline V gives CDR1 LNHNV, CDR2 YYDKDF (reference sequence). Per the original methods: Amplification of reference gene primers was used by the study to estimate nucleated cell counts. This table comes from immunoSEQ multiplex PCR, and its TCRdb copy is limited to in-frame clones, with some not included. Clonal size and the V and J genes are those of that table, whereas D and trimming came from the DNA. In the table there are about 270,000 clones, about 87% of which are singletons. The sequencing input was peripheral blood. V usage is TRBV15 and J usage is TRBJ1-1, with D tentatively TRBD1 (6 bases). The sequence derives from a woman aged 45-59 years with acute or convalescent COVID-19. The CDR3 region has the DNA TGTGCCACCAGCAGAGTTCCAGGGGCTAACACTGAAGCTTTCTTT. Translated, it gives CATSRVPGANTEAFF.